These 16 T cell receptor beta chains originate from one sample sequenced in a study of long-term antiretroviral therapy in people with HIV. Researchers report immunoSEQ v3.0 was run at survey level. Sequencing used immunoSEQ multiplex PCR; TCRdb keeps in-frame clones, though not all of them. This sample has roughly 23,000 clones, with over 75% found just once. Sequencing used unsorted PBMCs, obtained 1.5 years after starting antiretroviral therapy. These receptors came from a man aged 25 to 40 with HIV.

V is TRBV12-5 and J is TRBJ2-1; 7 bases agree with TRBD2. The CDR3 totals 16 residues. The germline gives CDR1 LGHNT, CDR2 FRNRAP. J was trimmed by 6 bases and V by 0 bases; bases with no gene match: 8. CDR3 protein: CASGLVLMGGGNEQFF. The CDR3 DNA follows: TGTGCTAGTGGTTTGGTACTCATGGGGGGGGGCAATGAGCAGTTCTTC.

In this sample, this clone turned up a few times. The chain employs TRBV6-1 and TRBJ2-2, with TRBD1 as a possible D gene (5 bases). The germline V and J ends were trimmed by 4 bases and 4 bases, with 7 bases remaining between them. The germline V gene has CDR1 MNHNS and CDR2 SASEGT. The CDR3 is made up of 13 amino acids. Here the CDR3 DNA reads TGTGCCAGCAGTGCAGGGATCACCGGGGAGCTGTTTTTT. Protein: CASSAGITGELFF.

The V gene is TRBV30, the J gene TRBJ1-6; D possibly corresponds to TRBD1 (5 bases). Looked up from germline, CDR1 is GTSNPN and CDR2 is SVGIG (reference sequence). The CDR3 spans 16 residues. The ends were cut back, 2 bases at V and 6 bases at J, with 17 bases in the middle. The CDR3 bases are TGTGCCTGGAGTATTGCGCGTGCAGGGTCTAATTCACCCCTCCACTTT. Amino acids: CAWSIARAGSNSPLHF. Complete variable domain (other parts from reference TRBV30 and TRBJ1-6): SQTIHQWPATLVQPVGSPLSLECTVEGTSNPNLYWYRQAAGRGLQLLFYSVGIGQISSEVPQNLSASRPQDRQFILSSKKLLLSDSGFYLCAWSIARAGSNSPLHFGNGTRLTVT.

The chain uses TRBV5-4 and TRBJ2-3; 10 bases align to TRBD2. This CDR3 contains 17 residues. The V segment lost 2 bases and the J segment 0 bases; nucleotides outside the gene matches: 6. The germline gives CDR1 SGHNT, CDR2 YYREEE (reference sequence). The CDR3 coding sequence is TGTGCCAGCAGCTTATATAGCGGGGGGCCTAGCACAGATACGCAGTATTTT. Its translation: CASSLYSGGPSTDTQYF. The whole variable domain, remainder taken from reference TRBV5-4 and TRBJ2-3, is ETGVTQSPTHLIKTRGQQVTLRCSSQSGHNTVSWYQQALGQGPQFIFQYYREEENGRGNFPPRFSGLQFPNYSSELNVNALELDDSALYLCASSLYSGGPSTDTQYFGPGTRLTVL.

The chain has TRBV7-9 and TRBJ2-3; 11 positions match TRBD1. Germline V lookup: CDR1 SEHNR, CDR2 FQNEAQ (reference sequence). This CDR3 spans 14 amino acids. J gave up 3 bases and V 9 bases, and 5 bases lay outside the gene matches. The CDR3 protein is CARAGTGGTDTQYF. The CDR3 region has the DNA TGTGCCAGGGCCGGGACAGGGGGTACAGATACGCAGTATTTT.

This chain connects TRBV5-4 to TRBJ1-2; D not certain. V was shortened by 0 bases and J by 8 bases, with 8 bases between the two germline ends. The CDR3 covers 12 residues. Germline CDR1 SGHNT, CDR2 YYREEE (reference sequence). In DNA, the CDR3 is TGTGCCAGCAGCTTGGGAGGAGACGGCTACACCTTC. Translation: CASSLGGDGYTF.

This clone was counted between two and nine times. V gene TRBV6-1 combines with J gene TRBJ1-1, with D maybe TRBD1 (5 bases). The CDR3 extends over 13 amino acids. Trimming stripped 5 bases from V and 5 bases from J, with 12 bases between. Germline CDR1 is MNHNS and CDR2 is SASEGT. The CDR3 loop reads CASSQGPMTEAFF. The CDR3 nucleotides are TGTGCCAGCAGTCAGGGACCTATGACTGAAGCTTTCTTT.

This chain uses TRBV14 with TRBJ1-3; D unresolved. Germline V lookup: CDR1 SGHDN, CDR2 FVKESK. This CDR3 is 15 amino acids long. V lost 0 bases to trimming and J lost 4 bases, with 10 bases between them. The CDR3 DNA sequence: TGTGCCAGCAGCCAAGAAGGAGGAGAAGGAAACACCATATATTTT. It codes for CASSQEGGEGNTIYF.

This CDR3 is CASSRQDHEKLFF. The CDR3 region has the DNA TGTGCCAGCAGTCGACAGGATCATGAAAAACTGTTTTTT. The chain uses TRBV27 and TRBJ1-4; TRBD1 might be the D (6 bases). The V end lost 5 bases, the J end lost 6 bases, and 10 bases lay between the germline ends. The CDR3 totals 13 residues. Germline CDR1 is MNHEY and CDR2 is SMNVEV (reference sequence).

The rearrangement links TRBV10-3 to TRBJ2-3; no clear D. V was pared by 8 bases and J by 6 bases, with 9 bases between. Germline CDR1 and CDR2: ENHRY and SYGVKD. The CDR3 runs 11 residues. The CDR3 nucleotides read TGTGCCATCGGAACTTCGGATACGCAGTATTTT. Amino acids: CAIGTSDTQYF.

This clone appeared once. The chain carries TRBV29-1 and TRBJ1-1, with no clear D. Trimming cost V 7 bases and J 4 bases, with 19 bases left between them. CDR1 is SQVTM and CDR2 is ANQGSEA in the germline V gene. This CDR3 has 14 amino acids. CDR3 sequence (DNA): TGCAGCGCTGCCCGCACGGGAAGAAGCACTGAAGCTTTCTTT. It is translated as CSAARTGRSTEAFF.

The chain is built from TRBV5-1 and TRBJ2-4, with D uncertain. The CDR3 consists of 15 residues. CDR1 and CDR2 from the germline V gene are SGHRS and YFSETQ. V was shortened by 0 bases and J by 0 bases, with 7 bases between the two germline ends. CDR3 protein: CASSLDHLAKNIQYF. The CDR3 bases are TGCGCCAGCAGCTTGGATCATTTAGCCAAAAACATTCAGTACTTC.

V usage is TRBV2 and J usage is TRBJ2-5; D remains ambiguous. Trimming shortened V by 6 bases and J by 1 base, and 3 bases separated the two germline ends. CDR1 is SNHLY and CDR2 is FYNNEI in the germline V gene. The CDR3 totals 11 residues. The CDR3 bases are TGTGCCAGCAGCGCCCAAGAGACCCAGTACTTC. The encoded protein is CASSAQETQYF.

The CDR3, as DNA: TGTGCCAGCTCACTGGGGACAGGGGAAGGGTACGAGCAGTACTTC. Translating it yields CASSLGTGEGYEQYF. The chain joins TRBV18 to TRBJ2-7, with 10 bases identical to TRBD1. Germline trimming cut 4 bases from V and 4 bases from J; bases unmatched to any gene: 7. The CDR3 is made up of 15 amino acids. In germline, CDR1 is KGHSH, CDR2 LQKENI.

The chain combines TRBV5-5 with TRBJ2-7, with 8 bases aligning to TRBD1. The length of the CDR3 is 14 residues. With V trimmed by 0 bases and J by 6 bases, 5 bases remained unmatched. In germline, CDR1 is SGHKS, CDR2 YYEKEE (reference sequence). The CDR3 DNA sequence: TGTGCCAGCAGCTTGGACAACAGGGGGTCCGAGCAGTACTTC. Its protein product is CASSLDNRGSEQYF.

The chain carries TRBV28 and TRBJ1-1; D may be TRBD1 (5 bases). Germline assignment: CDR1 MDHEN and CDR2 SYDVKM. The germline V and J ends were trimmed by 5 bases and 1 base, with 8 bases remaining between them. This CDR3 has 13 amino acids. CDR3 bases: TGTGCCAGCAGTGATACAGGGAACACTGAAGCTTTCTTT. Amino acid sequence: CASSDTGNTEAFF.